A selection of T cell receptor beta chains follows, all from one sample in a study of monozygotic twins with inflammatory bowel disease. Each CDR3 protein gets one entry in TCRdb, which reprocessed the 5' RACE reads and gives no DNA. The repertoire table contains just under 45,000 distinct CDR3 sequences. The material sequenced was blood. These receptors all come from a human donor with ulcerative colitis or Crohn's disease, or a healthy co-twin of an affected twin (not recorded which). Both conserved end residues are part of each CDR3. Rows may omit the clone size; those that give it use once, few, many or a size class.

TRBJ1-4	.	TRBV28	CASSGVGSNNEKLFF
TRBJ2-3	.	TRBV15	CATSRDTDTQYF
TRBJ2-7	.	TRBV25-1	CATSREFADEQYF
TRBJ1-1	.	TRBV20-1	CSARQGEVNTEAFF
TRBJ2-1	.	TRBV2	CASRGLAVYNEQFF
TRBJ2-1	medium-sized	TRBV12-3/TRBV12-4	CASSLGGNEQFF
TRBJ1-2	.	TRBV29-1	CSVEGQQSNYGYTF
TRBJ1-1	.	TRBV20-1	CSAVTEGTEAFF
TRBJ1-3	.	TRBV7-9	CASTHGVGNTIYF
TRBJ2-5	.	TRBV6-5	CASSYSKRETQYF
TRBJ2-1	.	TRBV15	CATSSRTGVYNEQFF
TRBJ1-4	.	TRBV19	CASSKRPNEKLFF
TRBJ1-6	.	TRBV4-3	CASSPREAHNSPLHF
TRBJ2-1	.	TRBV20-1	CSARDLRGGAYNEQFF
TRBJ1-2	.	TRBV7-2	CASSLDRTANYGYTF
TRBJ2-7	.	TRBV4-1	CASSPARPRGGGYEQYF
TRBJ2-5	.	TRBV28	CASSTSQGAKTQYF
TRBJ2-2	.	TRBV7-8	CASSLRGDGNTGELFF
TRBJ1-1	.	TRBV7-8	CASSLVGQVTMNTEAFF
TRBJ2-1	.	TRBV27	CASSLSPLVDEQFF
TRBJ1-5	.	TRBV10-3	CAISLYSNQPQHF
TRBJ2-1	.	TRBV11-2	CASSLRSGSTDEQFF
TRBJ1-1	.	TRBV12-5	CASGLEANTEAFF
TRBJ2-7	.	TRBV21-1	CASSKDPGAPSEQYF
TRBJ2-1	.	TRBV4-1	CASSQVGRGAYNEQFF
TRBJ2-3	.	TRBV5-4	CASSRRQGPDTQYF
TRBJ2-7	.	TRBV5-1	CASSLELAVIYEQYF
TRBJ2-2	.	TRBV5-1	CASSGGGSITGELFF
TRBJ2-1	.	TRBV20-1	CSARVVAGGDEQFF
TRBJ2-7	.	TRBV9	CASSLSGNPYEQYF
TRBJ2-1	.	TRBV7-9	CASSPGGGRSYNEQFF
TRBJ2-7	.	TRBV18	CASSSRQGDEQYF
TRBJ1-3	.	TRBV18	CASSPTPTGPGNTIYF
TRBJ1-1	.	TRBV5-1	CASSRDRGQAFF
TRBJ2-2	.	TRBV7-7	CASSMIGLAGGTGELFF
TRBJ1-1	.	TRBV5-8	CASSPRGTGDTEAFF
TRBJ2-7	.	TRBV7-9	CASSLNGYEQYF
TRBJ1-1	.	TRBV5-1	CASSLDTGGSEAFF
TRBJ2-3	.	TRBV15	CATSVGTGQGPDTQYF
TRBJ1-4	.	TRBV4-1	CASSLDWEEKLFF
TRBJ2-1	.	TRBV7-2	CASSLRTSGGNEQFF
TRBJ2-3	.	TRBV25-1	CASSDWGGGLTDTQYF
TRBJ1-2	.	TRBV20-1	CSASGVLNYGYTF
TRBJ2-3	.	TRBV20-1	CSARAAGADTQYF
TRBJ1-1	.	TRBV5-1	CASGPVLGGNTEAFF